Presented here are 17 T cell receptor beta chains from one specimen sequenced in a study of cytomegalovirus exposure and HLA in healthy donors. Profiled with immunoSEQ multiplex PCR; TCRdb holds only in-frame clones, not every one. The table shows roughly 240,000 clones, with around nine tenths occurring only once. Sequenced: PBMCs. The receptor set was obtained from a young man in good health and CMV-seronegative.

CDR3: CASAAGQGDSPLHF. Here the CDR3 DNA reads TGTGCCAGCGCCGCCGGACAGGGGGATTCACCCCTCCACTTT. The chain recombines TRBV6-4 with TRBJ1-6; 10 nucleotides line up with TRBD1. This CDR3 has 14 residues. The J segment lost 8 bases and the V segment lost 8 bases, leaving 6 bases of the junction unmatched. CDR1 is MRHNA and CDR2 is SNTAGT in the germline V gene.

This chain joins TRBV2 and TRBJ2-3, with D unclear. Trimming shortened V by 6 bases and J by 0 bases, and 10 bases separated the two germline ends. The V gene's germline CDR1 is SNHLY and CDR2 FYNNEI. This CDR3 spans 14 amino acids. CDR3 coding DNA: TGTGCCAGCAGCTCTACTACTAGCACAGATACGCAGTATTTT. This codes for CASSSTTSTDTQYF.

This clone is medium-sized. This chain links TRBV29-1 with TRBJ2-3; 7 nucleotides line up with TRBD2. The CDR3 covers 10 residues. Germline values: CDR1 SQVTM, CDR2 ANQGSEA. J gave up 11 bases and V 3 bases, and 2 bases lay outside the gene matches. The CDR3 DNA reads TGCAGCGTTGATGGGGGGGGGCAGTATTTT. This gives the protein CSVDGGGQYF.

The CDR3 reads CASSPIQGAANEKLFF. The DNA for the CDR3 is TGTGCCAGCAGTCCGATACAGGGGGCGGCTAATGAAAAACTGTTTTTT. The rearrangement links TRBV5-6 to TRBJ1-4; 9 nucleotides align to TRBD1. The CDR3 sequence is 16 residues long. Germline lookup yields CDR1 SGHDT and CDR2 YYEEEE. V shed 5 bases and J 3 bases; nucleotides not matched to a gene: 8.

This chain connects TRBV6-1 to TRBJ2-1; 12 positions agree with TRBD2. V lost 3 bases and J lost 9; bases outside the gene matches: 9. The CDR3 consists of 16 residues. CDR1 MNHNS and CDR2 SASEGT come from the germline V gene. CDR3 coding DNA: TGTGCCAGCAGTGACCAGACTAGCGGGAGCTCTGTTGAGCAGTTCTTC. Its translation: CASSDQTSGSSVEQFF.

The CDR3, as DNA: TGTGCCAGCAGCGTAACAGCACAGAACTACGAGCAGTACTTC. Its protein product is CASSVTAQNYEQYF. The chain is built from TRBV9 and TRBJ2-7; no firm D call. CDR3 length: 14 amino acids. The V end was cut by 1 base, the J end by 3 bases, with 11 bases between. The germline CDR1 and CDR2 sequences are SGDLS and YYNGEE.

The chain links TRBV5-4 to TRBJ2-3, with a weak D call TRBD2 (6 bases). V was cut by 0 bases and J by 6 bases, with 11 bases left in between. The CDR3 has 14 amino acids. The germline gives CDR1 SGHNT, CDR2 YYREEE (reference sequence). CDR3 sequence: CASSLAGAVDTQYF. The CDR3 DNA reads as TGTGCCAGCAGCTTGGCGGGAGCGGTTGATACGCAGTATTTT.

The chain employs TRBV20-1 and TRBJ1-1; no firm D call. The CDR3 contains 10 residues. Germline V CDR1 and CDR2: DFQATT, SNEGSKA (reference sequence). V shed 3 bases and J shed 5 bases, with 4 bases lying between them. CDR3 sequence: CSASRTEAFF. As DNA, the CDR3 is TGCAGTGCTAGTCGTACTGAAGCTTTCTTT.

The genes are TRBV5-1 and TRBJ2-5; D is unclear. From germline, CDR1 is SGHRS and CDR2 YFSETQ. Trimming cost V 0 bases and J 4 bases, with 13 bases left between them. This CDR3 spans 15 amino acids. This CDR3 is CASSLDPGSVETQYF. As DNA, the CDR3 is TGCGCCAGCAGCTTGGACCCCGGGTCGGTAGAGACCCAGTACTTC.

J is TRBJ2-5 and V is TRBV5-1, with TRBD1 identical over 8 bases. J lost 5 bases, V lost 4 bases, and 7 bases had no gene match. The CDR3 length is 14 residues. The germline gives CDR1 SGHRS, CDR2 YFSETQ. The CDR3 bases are TGCGCCAGCAGCCAAATACAGGGGGTTGAGACCCAGTACTTC. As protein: CASSQIQGVETQYF.

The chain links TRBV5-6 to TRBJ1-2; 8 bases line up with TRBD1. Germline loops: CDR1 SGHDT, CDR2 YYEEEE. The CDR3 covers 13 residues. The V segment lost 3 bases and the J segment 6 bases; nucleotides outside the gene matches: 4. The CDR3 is CASSWGTGDGYTF. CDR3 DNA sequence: TGTGCCAGCAGCTGGGGGACAGGAGATGGCTACACCTTC.

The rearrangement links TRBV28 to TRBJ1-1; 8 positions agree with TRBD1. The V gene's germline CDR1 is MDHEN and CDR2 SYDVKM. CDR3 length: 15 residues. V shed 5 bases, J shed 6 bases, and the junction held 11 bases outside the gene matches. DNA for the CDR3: TGTGCCAGCAGTCCTGCCAGACAGGGGTACCCTGAAGCTTTCTTT. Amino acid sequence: CASSPARQGYPEAFF.

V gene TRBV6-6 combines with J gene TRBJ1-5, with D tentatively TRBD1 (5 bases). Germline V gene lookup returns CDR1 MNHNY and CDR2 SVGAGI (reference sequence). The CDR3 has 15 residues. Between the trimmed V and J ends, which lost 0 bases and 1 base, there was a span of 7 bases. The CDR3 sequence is CASSYSRGSNQPQHF. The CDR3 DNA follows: TGTGCCAGCAGTTACTCGCGGGGGAGCAATCAGCCCCAGCATTTT.

CDR3 nucleotides: TGTGCCAGCAGTTCGGGACAGGGTCTAAATCAGCCCCAGCATTTT. It codes for CASSSGQGLNQPQHF. The gene calls are TRBV4-2 and TRBJ1-5; 9 positions match TRBD1. V lost 6 bases and J lost 4; bases outside the gene matches: 7. This CDR3 has 15 residues. Germline CDR1 LGHNA, CDR2 YNFKEQ.

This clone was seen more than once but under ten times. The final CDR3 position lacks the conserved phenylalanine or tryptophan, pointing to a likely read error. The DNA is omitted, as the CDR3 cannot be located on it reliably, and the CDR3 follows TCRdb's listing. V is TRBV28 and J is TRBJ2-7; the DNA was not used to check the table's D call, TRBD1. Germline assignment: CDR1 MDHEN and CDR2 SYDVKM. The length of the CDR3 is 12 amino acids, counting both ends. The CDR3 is CASSPRTGGISS.

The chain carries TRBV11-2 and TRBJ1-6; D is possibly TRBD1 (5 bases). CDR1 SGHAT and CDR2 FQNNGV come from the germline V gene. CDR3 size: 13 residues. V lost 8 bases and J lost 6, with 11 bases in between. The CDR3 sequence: CASCGQLNSPLHF. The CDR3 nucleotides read TGTGCCAGCTGCGGACAACTTAATTCACCCCTCCACTTT.

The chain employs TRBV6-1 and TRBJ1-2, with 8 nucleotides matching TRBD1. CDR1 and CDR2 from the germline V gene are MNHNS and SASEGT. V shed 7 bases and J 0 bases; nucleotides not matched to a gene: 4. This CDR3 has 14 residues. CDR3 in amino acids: CASKGTGANYGYTF. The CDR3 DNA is TGTGCCAGCAAGGGGACAGGCGCTAACTATGGCTACACCTTC.